This TCR beta chain was observed in a study of blood T cell repertoires in COVID-19. Study at large: Collection of acute and convalescent COVID-19 samples took place in the United States, Italy and Spain. Sources were T cells, B-cell-depleted T cells, or PBMCs; the material itself was cDNA or gDNA.

V was pared by 5 bases and J by 6 bases, with 6 bases between. Germline V CDR1 and CDR2: SGHAT, FQNNGV. This CDR3 is 11 amino acids long. Authors' data handling: Nucleated cell number was recorded as an estimate derived from reference gene primer amplification. Data came from immunoSEQ multiplex PCR; TCRdb stores just in-frame clones and leaves some out. D and trimming come from the DNA, and the V and J calls and clone size come from that table. The sample holds about 160,000 clones, under 90% seen once. This clone was seen only once. This chain connects TRBV11-2 to TRBJ2-3; D remains unclear. The TCR sequence derives from a woman of 80 years or more with active or convalescent COVID-19. The sequenced material came from peripheral blood. The CDR3 DNA is TGTGCCAGCAGCCCCGAGGATACGCAGTATTTT. The encoded protein is CASSPEDTQYF.